The 10 T cell receptor beta chains presented below share a single source sample, sequenced in a study of cytotoxic CD8 clonotypes in ibrutinib-treated CLL. TCRdb keeps only in-frame clones here, not all; method: immunoSEQ multiplex PCR. Of around 310,000 clones listed, about 80% were seen once; the top ten hold 6.5% to 8.5%. Source: PBMCs, taken before ibrutinib treatment. The receptors here all came from a human donor with chronic lymphocytic leukemia.

The chain is built from TRBV29-1 and TRBJ2-7; the D gene is possibly TRBD1 (6 bases). Per germline, CDR1 SQVTM and CDR2 ANQGSEA. V lost 4 bases and J 3 bases, leaving 16 bases between the germline ends. The CDR3 contains 14 residues. DNA for the CDR3: TGCAGCGTTGGTTCGTTGCAGGGGATCTACGAGCAGTACTTC. This sequence encodes CSVGSLQGIYEQYF.

This clone was recorded a few times. The chain carries TRBV5-1 and TRBJ1-1; D is unclear. Between the trimmed V and J ends, which lost 0 bases and 4 bases, there was a span of 13 bases. This CDR3 contains 15 residues. Germline V gene sequence: CDR1 SGHRS, CDR2 YFSETQ. CDR3 region: CASSLAGGRGTEAFF. The CDR3 DNA follows: TGCGCCAGCAGCTTGGCCGGAGGGCGCGGCACTGAAGCTTTCTTT.

This chain joins TRBV7-2 and TRBJ1-2, with no clear D. The germline V gene has CDR1 SGHTA and CDR2 FQGNSA. Deletions cut 4 bases from V and 1 base from J, with 4 bases between. The CDR3 extends over 12 amino acids. The CDR3 nucleotides are TGTGCCAGCAGCTCTTATAACTATGGCTACACCTTC. It yields the protein CASSSYNYGYTF.

V is TRBV5-1 and J is TRBJ2-7, with D possibly TRBD1 on 6 matching bases. V was cut by 0 bases and J by 3 bases, with 13 bases left in between. The CDR3 is 15 amino acids. Looked up from germline, CDR1 is SGHRS and CDR2 is YFSETQ. As DNA, the CDR3 is TGCGCCAGCAGCTTGGGGGACACCGACAGCTACGAGCAGTACTTC. Protein product: CASSLGDTDSYEQYF.

The chain carries TRBV5-1 and TRBJ2-3; no definite D call. The germline V and J ends were trimmed by 1 base and 0 bases, with 9 bases remaining between them. Germline V gives CDR1 SGHRS, CDR2 YFSETQ. This CDR3 region has 15 residues. The CDR3 DNA reads as TGCGCCAGCAGCTTGAGGGCCCCTAGCACAGATACGCAGTATTTT. Translated, it gives CASSLRAPSTDTQYF.

This clone was seen a handful of times. The chain employs TRBV5-1 and TRBJ2-1, with 7 bases fitting TRBD2. With 2 bases clipped from V and 4 bases from J, the junction kept 3 bases outside the gene matches. CDR1 is SGHRS and CDR2 is YFSETQ in the germline V gene. The CDR3 totals 14 residues. The CDR3 is CASSFASGYNEQFF. The CDR3 coding sequence is TGCGCCAGCAGCTTCGCTAGCGGTTACAATGAGCAGTTCTTC.

This rearrangement joins TRBV5-1 to TRBJ2-1; maybe TRBD1 (6 bases). There are 17 residues in the CDR3. CDR1 is SGHRS, CDR2 YFSETQ, per germline. Trimming removed 4 bases at V and 0 bases at J, with 17 bases between. The CDR3 is CASSPTQGKSSYNEQFF. The CDR3 DNA sequence: TGCGCCAGCAGCCCGACCCAGGGGAAGAGCTCCTACAATGAGCAGTTCTTC.

The CDR3 loop reads CASSGTSGNTIYF. The CDR3 DNA follows: TGTGCCAGCAGTGGGACCTCTGGAAACACCATATATTTT. The chain recombines TRBV6-1 with TRBJ1-3; D is undetermined. The length of the CDR3 is 13 residues. CDR1 and CDR2 from the germline V gene are MNHNS and SASEGT. V lost 4 bases and J 0 bases, leaving 4 bases between the germline ends.

J is TRBJ1-1 and V is TRBV4-3, with unresolved D. Deletions cut 1 base from V and 1 base from J, with 7 bases between. This CDR3 region has 14 residues. The germline CDR1 and CDR2 sequences are LGHNA and YSLEER. The CDR3 protein is CASSQVARNTEAFF. CDR3 DNA: TGCGCCAGCAGCCAAGTCGCCAGGAACACTGAAGCTTTCTTT.

The chain has TRBV15 and TRBJ1-5; D not resolved. Germline CDR1 and CDR2: LNHNV and YYDKDF (reference sequence). This CDR3 has 14 residues. The V end was cut by 0 bases, the J end by 4 bases, with 7 bases between. Written as DNA, the CDR3 is TGTGCCACCAGCAGAGATTTAGGGAATCAGCCCCAGCATTTT. Protein sequence: CATSRDLGNQPQHF.